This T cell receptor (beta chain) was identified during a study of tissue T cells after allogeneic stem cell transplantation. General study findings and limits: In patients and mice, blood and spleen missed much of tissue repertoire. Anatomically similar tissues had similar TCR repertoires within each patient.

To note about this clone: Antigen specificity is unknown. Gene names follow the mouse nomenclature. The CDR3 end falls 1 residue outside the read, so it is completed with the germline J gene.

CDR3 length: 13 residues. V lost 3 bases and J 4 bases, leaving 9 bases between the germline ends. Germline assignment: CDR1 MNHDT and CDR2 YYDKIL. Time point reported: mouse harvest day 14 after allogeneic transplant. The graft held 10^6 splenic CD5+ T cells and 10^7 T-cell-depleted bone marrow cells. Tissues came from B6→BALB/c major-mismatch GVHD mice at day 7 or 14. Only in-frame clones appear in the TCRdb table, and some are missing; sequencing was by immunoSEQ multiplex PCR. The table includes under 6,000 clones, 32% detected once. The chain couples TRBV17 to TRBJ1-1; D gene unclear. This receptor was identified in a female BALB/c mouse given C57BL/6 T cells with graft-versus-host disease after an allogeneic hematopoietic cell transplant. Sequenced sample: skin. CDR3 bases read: TGTGCTAGCAGTAGCCGTGGTCGCACAGAAGTCTTC. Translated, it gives CASSSRGRTEVF. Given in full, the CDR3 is CASSSRGRTEVFF.